A selection of T cell receptor beta chains follows, all from one sample in a study of blood T cell repertoires in COVID-19. Libraries were prepared by immunoSEQ multiplex PCR; TCRdb keeps only in-frame clonotypes and omits some of them. Found here are about 480,000 clones, around nine tenths of them singletons; the top ten hold approximately 1.8%. The specimen sequenced was PBMCs or T cells enriched from blood (not recorded which). These receptors all stem from a woman in her thirties or forties who had recovered from COVID-19. CDR3s include the opening cysteine and the closing phenylalanine or tryptophan. A D gene is named only where the DNA matches it firmly.

D,J,V,DNA,CDR3
TRBD2,TRBJ2-2,TRBV19,TGTGCCAGTACGGGGCTAGCGGGAACCGGGGAGCTGTTTTTT,CASTGLAGTGELFF
.,TRBJ2-5,TRBV3-1/TRBV3-2,TGTGCCAAAGGGGGGGCAGGGAGACAAGAGACCCAGTACTTC,CAKGGAGRQETQYF
TRBD1,TRBJ2-7,TRBV7-9,TGTGCCAGCAGCTTAGGGGACAGGGTCGGCTACGAGCAGTACTTC,CASSLGDRVGYEQYF
.,TRBJ1-1,TRBV5-1,TGCGCCAGCAGTGGGGGGGCTGAAGCTTTCTTT,CASSGGAEAFF
TRBD2,TRBJ2-2,TRBV3-1/TRBV3-2,TGTGCCAGCAGCCTGGGAGGGTTAGCCGGGGAGCTGTTTTTT,CASSLGGLAGELFF
.,TRBJ1-6,TRBV5-1,TGCGCCAGCAGCTTGACAGGGATTAATTCACCCCTCCACTTT,CASSLTGINSPLHF
TRBD2,TRBJ2-7,TRBV9,TGTGCCAGCAGCGTAGCGGGACTACCTTCCTACGAGCAGTACTTC,CASSVAGLPSYEQYF
TRBD1,TRBJ1-6,TRBV7-2,TGTGCCAGCAGCCCTACCGCCGGGACAGCCGGTAATTCACCCCTCCACTTT,CASSPTAGTAGNSPLHF
TRBD2,TRBJ2-7,TRBV6-2/TRBV6-3,TGTGCCAGCAGTTACTCGACTGGACTAGCGGGAAACCTAGGACTTTACGAGCAGTACTTC,CASSYSTGLAGNLGLYEQYF
.,TRBJ2-7,TRBV28,TGTGCCAGCAGTTTAGGGGAGCCCTACGAGCAGTACTTC,CASSLGEPYEQYF
.,TRBJ2-1,TRBV18,TGTGCCAGCTCACCGGACTCGGGTGAGCAGTTCTTC,CASSPDSGEQFF
TRBD1,TRBJ2-2,TRBV9,TGTGCCAGCAGCAGGAGGACAGGGGGCGTGGGATCCACCGGGGAGCTGTTTTTT,CASSRRTGGVGSTGELFF
.,TRBJ1-1,TRBV6-5,TGTGCCAGCAGTTACTCTGTCGGAGCAAACACTGAAGCTTTCTTT,CASSYSVGANTEAFF
.,TRBJ2-7,TRBV19,TGTGCCAGTAGTCCGTACTACGGAAGCTCCTACGAGCAGTACTTC,CASSPYYGSSYEQYF
TRBD2,TRBJ2-7,TRBV6-5,TGTGCCAGCAGTCGGACTAGCGAAGCTTCCTACGAGCAGTACTTC,CASSRTSEASYEQYF